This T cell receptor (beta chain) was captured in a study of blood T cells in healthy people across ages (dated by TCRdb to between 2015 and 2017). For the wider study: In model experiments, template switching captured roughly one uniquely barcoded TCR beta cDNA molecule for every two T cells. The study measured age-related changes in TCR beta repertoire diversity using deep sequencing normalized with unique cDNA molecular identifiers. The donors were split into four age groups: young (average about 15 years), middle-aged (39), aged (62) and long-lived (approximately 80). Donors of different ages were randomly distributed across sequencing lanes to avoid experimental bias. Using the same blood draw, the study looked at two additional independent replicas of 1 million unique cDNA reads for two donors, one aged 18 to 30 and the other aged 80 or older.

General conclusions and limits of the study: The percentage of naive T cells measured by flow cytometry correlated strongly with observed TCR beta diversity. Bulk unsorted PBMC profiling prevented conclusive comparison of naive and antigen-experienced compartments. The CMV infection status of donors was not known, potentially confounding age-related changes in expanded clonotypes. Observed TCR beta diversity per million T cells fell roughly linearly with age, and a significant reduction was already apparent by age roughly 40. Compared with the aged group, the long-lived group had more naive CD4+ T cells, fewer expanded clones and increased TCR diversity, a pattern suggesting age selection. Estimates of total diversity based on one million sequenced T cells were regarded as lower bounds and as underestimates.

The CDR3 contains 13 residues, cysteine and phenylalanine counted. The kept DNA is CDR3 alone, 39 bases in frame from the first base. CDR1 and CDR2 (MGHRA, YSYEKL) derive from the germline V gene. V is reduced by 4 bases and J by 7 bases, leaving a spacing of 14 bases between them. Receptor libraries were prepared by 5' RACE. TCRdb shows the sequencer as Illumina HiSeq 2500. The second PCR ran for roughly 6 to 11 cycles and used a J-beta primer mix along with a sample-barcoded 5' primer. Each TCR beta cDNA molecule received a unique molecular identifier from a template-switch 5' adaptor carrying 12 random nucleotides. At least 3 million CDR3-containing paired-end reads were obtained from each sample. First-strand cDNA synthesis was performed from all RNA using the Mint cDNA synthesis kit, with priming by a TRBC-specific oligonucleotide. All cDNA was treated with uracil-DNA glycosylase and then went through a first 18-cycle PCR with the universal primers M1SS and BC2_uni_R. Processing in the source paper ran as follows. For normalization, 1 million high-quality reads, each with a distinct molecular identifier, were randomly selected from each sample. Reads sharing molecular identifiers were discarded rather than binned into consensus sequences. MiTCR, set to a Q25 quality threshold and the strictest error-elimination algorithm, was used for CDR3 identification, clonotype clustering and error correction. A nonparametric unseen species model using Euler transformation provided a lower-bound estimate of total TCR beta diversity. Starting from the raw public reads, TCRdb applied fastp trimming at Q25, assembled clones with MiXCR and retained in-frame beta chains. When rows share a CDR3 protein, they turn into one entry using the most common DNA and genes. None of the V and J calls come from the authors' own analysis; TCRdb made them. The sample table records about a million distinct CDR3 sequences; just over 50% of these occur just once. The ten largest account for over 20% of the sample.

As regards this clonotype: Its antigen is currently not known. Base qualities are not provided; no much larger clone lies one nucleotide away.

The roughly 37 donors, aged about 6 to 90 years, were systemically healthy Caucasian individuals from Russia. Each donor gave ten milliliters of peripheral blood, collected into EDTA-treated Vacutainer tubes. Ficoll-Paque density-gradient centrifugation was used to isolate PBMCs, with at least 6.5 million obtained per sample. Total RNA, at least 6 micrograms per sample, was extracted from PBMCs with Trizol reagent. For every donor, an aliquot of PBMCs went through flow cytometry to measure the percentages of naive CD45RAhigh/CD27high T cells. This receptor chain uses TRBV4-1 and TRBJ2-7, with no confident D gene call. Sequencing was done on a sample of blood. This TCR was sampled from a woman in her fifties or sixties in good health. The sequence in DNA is TGCGCCAGCAGCCTAAAGGACGGTGGAGAGCAGTACTTC. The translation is CASSLKDGGEQYF.